These 4 T cell receptor beta chains were sequenced from one sample in a study of blood T cell repertoires in COVID-19. Libraries were prepared by immunoSEQ multiplex PCR; TCRdb keeps only in-frame clonotypes and omits some of them. The sample holds tens of thousands of clones, approximately 89% seen once. The sample taken for sequencing was peripheral blood. These receptors all come from a woman in her sixties with active COVID-19.

This sequence joins TRBV19 and TRBJ1-2, with D possibly being TRBD1 (5 bases). In germline, CDR1 is LNHDA, CDR2 SQIVND (reference sequence). Trimming cost V 5 bases and J 0 bases, with 10 bases left between them. The CDR3 totals 14 residues. The CDR3 coding sequence is TGTGCCAGTAGTTACGACAGCACTAACTATGGCTACACCTTC. Translation gives CASSYDSTNYGYTF.

The V and J genes are TRBV30 and TRBJ1-2; D is unresolved. Trimming took 0 bases from V and 1 from J, leaving 12 bases between them. Per the germline V gene, CDR1 is GTSNPN and CDR2 is SVGIG (reference sequence). The CDR3 spans 15 residues. CDR3 coding DNA: TGTGCCTGGAGTGTAGGGAGTCAGATTAACTATGGCTACACCTTC. Protein: CAWSVGSQINYGYTF.

The V and J genes are TRBV18 and TRBJ2-3; TRBD1 matches at 7 bases. Trimming at V came to 4 bases and at J to 2 bases, leaving 3 bases not matched to a gene. This CDR3 region has 14 residues. Germline V gene sequence: CDR1 KGHSH, CDR2 LQKENI. The CDR3 nucleotides are TGTGCCAGCTCACAACAGGGGACCACAGATACGCAGTATTTT. Translating it yields CASSQQGTTDTQYF.

The chain couples TRBV2 to TRBJ1-5, with TRBD1 matching over 8 bases. Germline values: CDR1 SNHLY, CDR2 FYNNEI. This CDR3 region has 14 residues. V lost 6 bases and J lost 7; bases outside the gene matches: 8. CDR3 in DNA: TGTGCCAGCAGGACCGACAGGGGAGGGCAGCCCCAGCATTTT. Its protein is CASRTDRGGQPQHF.